The present T cell receptor (beta chain) was sequenced within a study of shared clonotypes between healthy human individuals. Study-wide context: CD8 memory received one plate per donor, CD8 naive two, CD4 memory three and CD4 naive three. Findings of the study overall: Estimated clonotype richness was generally higher in naive than memory subsets.

CD4+ cells underwent separation, giving CD45RA+ naive and CD45RA-negative memory subsets. To note about this clone: The antigen remains unidentified.

Sequencing was at deep level. TCRdb keeps only in-frame clones here, not all; method: immunoSEQ multiplex PCR. The sample has some 900,000 clones; around 80% are singletons. CDR1 LNHDA and CDR2 SQIVND come from the germline V gene (reference sequence). J gave up 11 bases and V 7 bases, and 3 bases lay outside the gene matches. CDR3 length: 11 amino acids. The sequenced sample was memory CD4+ T cells sorted from blood. The subset is: CD45RA-negative fraction. The TCR was taken from a man between 18 and 35 years old in good health. J is TRBJ1-4 and V is TRBV19; TRBD1 agrees at 8 bases. The CDR3 protein is CASTDRGKLFF. In DNA form, the CDR3 reads TGTGCCAGTACCGACAGGGGCAAACTGTTTTTT.